The 9 T cell receptor beta chains given below trace back to one sample, sequenced in a study of T-cell reconstitution after alpha-beta-depleted transplantation in children. Molecular barcoding with unique molecular identifiers was used for the TCRbeta library. Each CDR3 protein gets one entry after TCRdb re-called the PCR reads with MiXCR. The sample lists approximately 590,000 distinct CDR3 sequences; about 11% were seen once. Material: PBMCs from the stem cell graft donor, obtained from the stem cell graft. Receptors originate from a human donor who donated a stem cell graft to a child with acute myeloid leukemia.

Only a few counts were recorded for this clonotype. The V and J genes are TRBV20-1 and TRBJ2-7, with D possibly TRBD1 on 6 matching bases. CDR1 is DFQATT and CDR2 is SNEGSKA in the germline V gene (reference sequence). The germline V and J ends were trimmed by 4 bases and 13 bases, with 20 bases remaining between them. This CDR3 has 12 residues. The CDR3 spells CSATKTDRLGYF. In DNA form, the CDR3 reads TGCAGTGCTACCAAAACCGACAGGCTAGGATACTTC.

This clonotype was counted only a few times. CDR3: CASSQDRGTTGGYTF. Written as DNA, the CDR3 is TGCGCCAGCAGCCAAGACCGGGGGACGACTGGGGGCTACACCTTC. V gene TRBV4-3 combines with J gene TRBJ1-2; TRBD1 is a possible D gene (5 bases). Trimming stripped 0 bases from V and 8 bases from J, with 16 bases between. Germline CDR1 LGHNA, CDR2 YSLEER. The CDR3 covers 15 residues.

The chain couples TRBV29-1 to TRBJ1-2, with a weak D call TRBD1 (5 bases). Germline CDR1 and CDR2: SQVTM and ANQGSEA. The CDR3 contains 13 residues. V lost 2 bases to trimming and J lost 7 bases, with 14 bases between them. The CDR3 is CSVELPGSLGYTF. The CDR3 DNA sequence: TGCAGCGTTGAATTACCAGGGAGTCTTGGCTACACCTTC.

This clonotype is a singleton in its sample. This chain uses TRBV4-2 with TRBJ2-3, with TRBD1 identical over 8 bases. CDR3 length: 17 residues. Looked up from germline, CDR1 is LGHNA and CDR2 is YNFKEQ. Losses at the gene ends were 8 bases for V and 0 bases for J; bases not matched to a gene: 13. The CDR3 nucleotides are TGTGCCAGCGGCCCGAGGACCGGACAGGGTAGCACAGATACGCAGTATTTT. Translated: CASGPRTGQGSTDTQYF.

The genes are TRBV24-1 and TRBJ2-1; 9 positions agree with TRBD1. The CDR3 length is 16 residues. In germline, CDR1 is KGHDR, CDR2 SFDVKD. Trimming at V came to 2 bases and at J to 7 bases, leaving 8 bases not matched to a gene. As DNA, the CDR3 is TGTGCCACCAGTGATTGGGGGACAGGGATCGGTAATGAGCAGTTCTTC. Protein: CATSDWGTGIGNEQFF.

This clonotype was seen more than once but under ten times. The V gene is TRBV20-1, the J gene TRBJ2-1; TRBD2 matches 9 bases. CDR1 and CDR2 from the germline V gene are DFQATT and SNEGSKA (reference sequence). The CDR3 has 17 residues. V trimming: 5 bases; J trimming: 0 bases; junction bases outside the gene matches: 11. CDR3 sequence: CSAPTSGVKSSYNEQFF. Written as DNA, the CDR3 is TGCAGTGCTCCGACTAGCGGTGTAAAGAGCTCCTACAATGAGCAGTTCTTC.

This clonotype has only a few counts. This rearrangement joins TRBV7-9 to TRBJ2-7; D remains ambiguous. The germline gives CDR1 SEHNR, CDR2 FQNEAQ (reference sequence). Trimming removed 5 bases at V and 6 bases at J, with 11 bases between. The CDR3 loop spans 12 amino acids. CDR3 sequence (DNA): TGTGCCAGCAGCGCACAAGGTCTCGAGCAGTACTTC. This translates into CASSAQGLEQYF. The variable domain in full, completed from reference TRBV7-9 and TRBJ2-7, reads DTGVSQNPRHKITKRGQNVTFRCDPISEHNRLYWYRQTLGQGPEFLTYFQNEAQLEKSRLLSDRFSAERPKGSFSTLEIQRTEQGDSAMYLCASSAQGLEQYFGPGTRLTVT.

This clonotype came up many times. V and J are TRBV3-1 and TRBJ2-1, with 8 bases lining up with TRBD2. Unmatched junction bases numbered 4, after V lost 1 base and J lost 8 bases. The germline V gene has CDR1 LGHDT and CDR2 YNNKEL (reference sequence). This CDR3 spans 14 amino acids. The CDR3: CASSQAGGPHEQFF. The CDR3 nucleotides are TGTGCCAGCAGCCAAGCGGGAGGGCCACATGAGCAGTTCTTC.

At least ten counts were recorded for this clonotype. The chain joins TRBV3-1 to TRBJ1-2; unclear D gene. V was shortened by 1 base and J by 8 bases, with 17 bases between the two germline ends. The germline gives CDR1 LGHDT, CDR2 YNNKEL (reference sequence). This CDR3 contains 15 residues. CDR3 sequence reads: CASSQGVQDPRGYTF. The DNA for the CDR3 is TGTGCCAGCAGCCAAGGAGTCCAGGACCCTAGGGGCTACACCTTC.